This is a list of T cell receptor beta chains from one sample in a study of blood T cell repertoires in COVID-19. Repertoires were generated with immunoSEQ multiplex PCR, while TCRdb's copy carries only in-frame clones and drops some. The sample consists of around 200,000 clones, about 85% of them appearing once. Input material: peripheral blood. These receptors were taken from a woman of 80 years or more with acute or convalescent COVID-19. Each CDR3 is given with its conserved first and last residue. The D gene is left open where the match is weak. Rows give clone size only sometimes, using once, few, many, or a class for an expanded clone.

CDR3,DNA,V,size,J,D
CASSFGTGAIEQYF,TGTGCCAGCAGCTTTGGAACAGGAGCCATCGAGCAGTACTTC,TRBV5-4,NA,TRBJ2-7,NA
CASSLDYLAGGETQYF,TGTGCCAGCAGCTTGGATTACCTAGCGGGAGGAGAGACCCAGTACTTC,TRBV5-4,NA,TRBJ2-5,TRBD2
CASSSRTNEKLFF,TGTGCCAGCAGCTCCCGAACTAATGAAAAACTGTTTTTT,TRBV12-3/TRBV12-4,NA,TRBJ1-4,NA
CASSLDRTGGHEQYF,TGTGCCAGCAGCTTGGATCGGACAGGGGGCCACGAGCAGTACTTC,TRBV5-4,NA,TRBJ2-7,TRBD1
CASSQRTSGGARAGELFF,TGTGCCAGCAGCCAACGGACTAGCGGGGGGGCTCGCGCCGGGGAGCTGTTTTTT,TRBV3-1/TRBV3-2,NA,TRBJ2-2,TRBD2
CASSQGQHSYNEQFF,TGCGCCAGCAGCCAAGGACAGCACTCCTACAATGAGCAGTTCTTC,TRBV4-1,NA,TRBJ2-1,NA
CASSVDRAQPQHF,TGTGCCAGCAGCGTCGACAGGGCTCAGCCCCAGCATTTT,TRBV5-6,NA,TRBJ1-5,TRBD1
CASSLGAEQYF,TGTGCCAGCAGTTTGGGGGCCGAGCAGTACTTC,TRBV12-3/TRBV12-4,NA,TRBJ2-7,NA
CASSVGGNYNEQFF,TGTGCCAGCAGCGTAGGAGGGAACTACAATGAGCAGTTCTTC,TRBV9,NA,TRBJ2-1,NA
CASRQGVMNTEAFF,TGTGCCAGCCGGCAGGGCGTGATGAACACTGAAGCTTTCTTT,TRBV7-2,NA,TRBJ1-1,NA
CASSPLRDGELFF,TGTGCCAGCAGCCCTTTGAGGGACGGGGAGCTGTTTTTT,TRBV9,many,TRBJ2-2,NA
CASSLGAGGKNTEAFF,TGTGCCAGCAGCTTAGGGGCAGGAGGGAAGAACACTGAAGCTTTCTTT,TRBV7-2,NA,TRBJ1-1,NA
CASSLQRSSGANVLTF,TGTGCCAGCAGCTTACAGCGAAGCTCTGGGGCCAACGTCCTGACTTTC,TRBV7-9,NA,TRBJ2-6,NA
CASSLDGTYEQYF,TGCGCCAGCAGCTTGGACGGGACCTACGAGCAGTACTTC,TRBV5-1,NA,TRBJ2-7,NA
CASTSGTSGSVDTQYF,TGCGCCAGCACCTCGGGGACTAGCGGGAGTGTAGATACGCAGTATTTT,TRBV4-1,NA,TRBJ2-3,TRBD2
CASSIEGQGGETQYF,TGTGCCAGTAGTATAGAAGGACAGGGGGGAGAGACCCAGTACTTC,TRBV19,NA,TRBJ2-5,TRBD1
CASSLGQTYQPQHF,TGTGCCAGTAGTTTGGGACAGACTTATCAGCCCCAGCATTTT,TRBV19,once,TRBJ1-5,TRBD1
CSASPGAGYEQYF,TGCAGTGCTAGTCCAGGGGCGGGCTACGAGCAGTACTTC,TRBV20-1,NA,TRBJ2-7,NA
CASSSRTGGNYGYTF,TGTGCCAGCAGCTCGAGGACAGGGGGGAACTATGGCTACACCTTC,TRBV7-2,NA,TRBJ1-2,TRBD1
CASSPAGARQPQHF,TGTGCCAGCAGCCCGGCGGGGGCAAGACAGCCCCAGCATTTT,TRBV6-5,NA,TRBJ1-5,NA
CATSETKTGTAVHEQYF,TGTGCCACCAGTGAAACCAAAACCGGGACAGCCGTACACGAGCAGTACTTC,TRBV24-1,NA,TRBJ2-7,TRBD1
CASNPSPRGLSTNEKLFF,TGTGCCAGTAACCCGTCCCCCAGGGGGCTGTCAACTAATGAAAAACTGTTTTTT,TRBV19,NA,TRBJ1-4,TRBD1
CASTRGTFGYTF,TGTGCCAGCACCCGGGGGACGTTTGGCTACACCTTC,TRBV12-3/TRBV12-4,many,TRBJ1-2,NA
CASSPGQGGHEQYF,TGCGCCAGCAGCCCGGGACAGGGGGGCCACGAGCAGTACTTC,TRBV5-1,NA,TRBJ2-7,TRBD1
CASSFTGGDYGYTF,TGTGCCAGCAGCTTCACGGGGGGTGACTATGGCTACACCTTC,TRBV5-5,NA,TRBJ1-2,NA
CASSYERGGDTQYF,TGTGCCAGCAGTTACGAGAGGGGAGGAGATACGCAGTATTTT,TRBV6-9,NA,TRBJ2-3,NA
CASSQDHPGQAPYEQYF,TGCGCCAGCAGCCAAGATCATCCGGGACAGGCCCCCTACGAGCAGTACTTC,TRBV4-3,NA,TRBJ2-7,TRBD1
CASSFLGLAEAGELFF,TGCGCCAGCAGCTTCCTAGGACTAGCGGAAGCCGGGGAGCTGTTTTTT,TRBV5-1,NA,TRBJ2-2,TRBD2
CASSVSYWGGSGYTF,TGTGCCAGCAGCGTATCCTATTGGGGGGGCTCTGGCTACACCTTC,TRBV9,NA,TRBJ1-2,NA
CASSIGLAGGTGELFF,TGTGCCAGTAGTATAGGCCTAGCGGGGGGCACCGGGGAGCTGTTTTTT,TRBV19,NA,TRBJ2-2,TRBD2
CASSAPLETQYF,TGCGCCAGCAGCGCGCCCCTTGAGACCCAGTACTTC,TRBV5-1,NA,TRBJ2-5,NA
CSASTGGAGEQFF,TGCAGTGCTAGTACCGGGGGGGCGGGAGAGCAGTTCTTC,TRBV20-1,NA,TRBJ2-1,TRBD2
CASSVDRGPTKTQYF,TGTGCCAGCAGCGTAGACAGGGGGCCGACGAAGACCCAGTACTTC,TRBV9,few,TRBJ2-5,TRBD1